This T cell receptor (beta chain) was captured in a study of shared clonotypes between healthy human individuals. Looked up from germline, CDR1 is MRHNA and CDR2 is SNTAGT. CDR3 size: 14 residues. Unmatched junction bases numbered 5, after V lost 6 bases and J lost 6 bases. General study results and limits: Limited genetic and exposure-history diversity came from having few donors. Sharing of clonotypes among donors was expected to vary with sequencing depth.

Some clones are missing from TCRdb's copy, which holds only in-frame ones; the method was immunoSEQ multiplex PCR. This repertoire shows roughly 490,000 clones, around 79% found once; its top ten account for approximately 12%. On this clone itself: Antigen specificity is unknown.

V and J are TRBV6-4 and TRBJ1-1, with 12 bases identical to TRBD1. The sequencing sample was made of PBMCs. The receptor was derived from a woman aged 40 to 50 in good health. Some clones in this sample may be carry-over from other donors' samples. In DNA form, the CDR3 reads TGTGCCAGCAGGGGACAGGGGGCCTCCTCTGAAGCTTTCTTT. It yields the protein CASRGQGASSEAFF.